The present entry profiles one T cell receptor beta chain with its context. Its specificity is not known. The CDR3 sequence is 16 residues long. In germline, CDR1 is SGDLS, CDR2 YYNGEE. V gave up 3 bases and J gave up 2 bases; unmatched junction bases: 10. These data belong to a study of cytomegalovirus exposure and HLA in healthy donors. Study-wide points: Researchers reported from a later analysis that most CMV-associated TCR beta chains appeared HLA-restricted. Indistinguishable V segments such as TRBV6-2 and TRBV6-3 were excluded.

Use of 60 Vbeta and 13 Jbeta primers characterized the PCR. Produced via immunoSEQ multiplex PCR; TCRdb's table is partial and in-frame only. The data contain under 200,000 clones, 60% to 80% of them singletons. Sequencing used PBMCs. This clonotype was sampled from a man aged 50 or older in good health and CMV-seropositive. This sequence joins TRBV9 and TRBJ1-2; 7 nucleotides agree with TRBD1. CDR3 in amino acids: CASSAQGGRVNYGYTF. CDR3 DNA: TGTGCCAGCAGCGCCCAGGGGGGTAGGGTAAACTATGGCTACACCTTC.